This T cell receptor (beta chain) was sequenced in a study of cytomegalovirus exposure and HLA in healthy donors. General study results and limits: Later analysis identified a missense DCLRE1C variant that was linked to TCR beta V- and J-gene trimming.

Notes on this clone: Its specificity is not known.

The CDR3 runs to 16 residues. V was clipped by 0 bases and J by 6 bases, with 14 bases between them. Germline-derived CDR1 and CDR2 are SGHDN and FVKESK. The PCR was carried out with 60 Vbeta primers and 13 Jbeta primers. This table comes from immunoSEQ multiplex PCR, and its TCRdb copy is limited to in-frame clones, with some not included. In the table there are some 200,000 clones, 60% to 80% of which are singletons. This TCR derives from a man between 18 and 29 years old in good health and CMV-seronegative. The chain joins TRBV14 to TRBJ2-2; a weak D match, TRBD1 (5 bases). The material sequenced was PBMCs. CDR3 sequence: CASSQEIPTGPGELFF. The CDR3 DNA reads TGTGCCAGCAGCCAAGAAATCCCCACAGGCCCCGGGGAGCTGTTTTTT.